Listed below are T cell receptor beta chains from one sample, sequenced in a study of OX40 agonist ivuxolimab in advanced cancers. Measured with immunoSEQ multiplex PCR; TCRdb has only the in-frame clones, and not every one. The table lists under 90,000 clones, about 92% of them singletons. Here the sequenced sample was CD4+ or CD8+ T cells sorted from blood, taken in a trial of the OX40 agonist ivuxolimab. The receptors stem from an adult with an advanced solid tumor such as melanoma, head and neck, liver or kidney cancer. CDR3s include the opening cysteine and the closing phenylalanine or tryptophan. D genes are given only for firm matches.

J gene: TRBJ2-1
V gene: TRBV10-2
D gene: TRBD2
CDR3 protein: CASAGLAGFSKNEQFF

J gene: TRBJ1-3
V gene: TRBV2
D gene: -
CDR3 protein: CASSQNTAGNTIYF

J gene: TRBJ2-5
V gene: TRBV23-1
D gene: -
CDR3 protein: CASSRAETQYF

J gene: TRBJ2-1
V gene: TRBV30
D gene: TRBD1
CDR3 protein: CAWSQGQRSREQFF

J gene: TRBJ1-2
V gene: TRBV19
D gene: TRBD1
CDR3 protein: CASSIDNRGYGYTF

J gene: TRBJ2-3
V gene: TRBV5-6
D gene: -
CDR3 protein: CASSPRTGGDTQYF

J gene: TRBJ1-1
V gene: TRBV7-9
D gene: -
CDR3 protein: CASSFDVNTEAFF

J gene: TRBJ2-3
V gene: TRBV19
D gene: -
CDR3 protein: CASSHSPLWGSTDTQYF

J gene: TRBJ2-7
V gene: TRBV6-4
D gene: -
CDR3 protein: CASGRPPPSYEQYF

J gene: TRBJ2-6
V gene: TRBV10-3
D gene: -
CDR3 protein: CAISEVGEANVLTF

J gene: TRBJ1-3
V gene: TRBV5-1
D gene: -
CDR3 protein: CASSPRGGLGNTIYF

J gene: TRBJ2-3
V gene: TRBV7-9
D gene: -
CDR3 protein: CASSLEGRGGADTQYF

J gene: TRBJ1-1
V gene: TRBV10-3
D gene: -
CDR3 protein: CAISGQLNTEAFF

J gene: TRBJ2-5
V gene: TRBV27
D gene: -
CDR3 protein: CASSLSLVGETQYF

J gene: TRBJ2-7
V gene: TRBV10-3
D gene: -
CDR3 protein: CAIRSEKGRSYEQYF

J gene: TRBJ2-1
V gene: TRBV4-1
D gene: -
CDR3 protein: CASSQGTPDEQFF

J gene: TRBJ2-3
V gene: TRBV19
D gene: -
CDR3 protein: CASSTQHILTDTQYF

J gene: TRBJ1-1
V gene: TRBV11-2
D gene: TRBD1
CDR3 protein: CASSAQTGGSFRAFF

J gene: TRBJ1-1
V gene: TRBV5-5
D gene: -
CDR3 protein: CASSLVTGNTEAFF

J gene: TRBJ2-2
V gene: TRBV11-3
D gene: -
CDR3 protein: CASSSPRVSTGELFF